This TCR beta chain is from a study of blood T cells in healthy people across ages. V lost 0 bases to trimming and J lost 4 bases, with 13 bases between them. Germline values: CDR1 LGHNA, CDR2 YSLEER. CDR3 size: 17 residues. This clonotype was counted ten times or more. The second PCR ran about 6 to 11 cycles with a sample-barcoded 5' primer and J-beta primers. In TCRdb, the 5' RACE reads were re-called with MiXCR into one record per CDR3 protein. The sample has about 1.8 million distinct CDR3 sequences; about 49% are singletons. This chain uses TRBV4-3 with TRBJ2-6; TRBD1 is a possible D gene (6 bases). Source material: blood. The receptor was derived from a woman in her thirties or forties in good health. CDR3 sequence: CASSQEGTSSGANVLTF. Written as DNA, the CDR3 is TGCGCCAGCAGCCAAGAAGGGACATCCTCCGGGGCCAACGTCCTGACTTTC.